This T cell receptor beta chain was retrieved from a study of blood T cell repertoires in COVID-19. Only in-frame clones appear in the TCRdb table, and some are missing; sequencing was by immunoSEQ multiplex PCR. The sample comprises approximately 290,000 clones, roughly 90% of which are singletons, and roughly 1.1% rests with the top ten. This TCR came from a woman in her 30s who had recovered from COVID-19. The sequenced sample consisted of PBMCs or T cells enriched from blood (not recorded which).

The DNA of the CDR3 is TGTGCCAGCAGTAAAGTAATCAGGAACACTGAAGCTTTCTTT. As protein: CASSKVIRNTEAFF. This chain connects TRBV2 to TRBJ1-1, with no clear D. Trimming left V 5 bases short and J 1 base short, with 11 bases between. The CDR3 is made up of 14 amino acids. Germline V lookup: CDR1 SNHLY, CDR2 FYNNEI.